This T cell receptor (beta chain) was identified in a study of human T cells and chemical hapten exposure. Using its own MiXCR run on the RACE reads, TCRdb lists one record per CDR3 protein. The sample carries roughly 70,000 distinct CDR3 sequences, 32% recorded once. In this sample, this clonotype turned up once. Germline V gene lookup returns CDR1 MNHEY and CDR2 SVGEGT. V dropped 4 bases and J dropped 5; count of bases not matched to a gene: 6. CDR3 length: 14 amino acids. Time point reported: patch test 1, 2 weeks after DPC sensitization. Treatment denoted: therapeutic diphenylcyclopropenone sensitization with weekly scalp DPC.

This receptor was identified in a man in his forties or fifties with alopecia areata. Some clones in this sample may be carry-over from other donors' samples. The sequenced sample was whole blood, obtained in connection with sensitization to the hapten diphenylcyclopropenone (DPC). The V gene is TRBV6-2 or TRBV6-3, the J gene TRBJ2-7; 9 nucleotides align to TRBD1. CDR3 DNA sequence: TGTGCCAGCAGTTCGGGACAGGGTTTCCACGAGCAGTACTTC. It is translated as CASSSGQGFHEQYF.